The entry below describes one TCR beta chain. This sample was taken from a study of blood T cells in healthy people across ages. With 0 bases clipped from V and 5 bases from J, the junction kept 4 bases outside the gene matches. Germline CDR1 MNHEY, CDR2 SMNVEV (reference sequence). CDR3 length: 15 residues. The use of a sample-barcoded 5' primer and a J-beta primer mix characterized a second PCR of roughly 6 to 11 cycles. Paired-end reads containing CDR3 totaled no fewer than 2.5 million for each sample. Via MiXCR, TCRdb re-called the 5' RACE reads, giving one row per CDR3 protein. The sample yields more than 1.4 million distinct CDR3 sequences, about 43% seen once.

The sequence derives from a woman under 30 in good health. The source material was blood. The rearrangement links TRBV27 to TRBJ2-1; the match to TRBD2 covers 7 bases. In DNA form, the CDR3 reads TGTGCCAGCAGTTTATCGCTAGCGGTCAACAATGAGCAGTTCTTC. It codes for CASSLSLAVNNEQFF.